The 9 T cell receptor beta chains presented below share a single source sample, sequenced in a study of Graves' ophthalmopathy and Graves' hyperthyroidism. The sequenced template was RNA, covering the TCR beta CDR3 region. Second-round multiplex PCR followed a first-round RT-PCR using HTBI primers. Via MiXCR, TCRdb re-called the multiplex PCR reads, giving one row per CDR3 protein. The data contain about 370,000 distinct CDR3 sequences, approximately 18% of them seen just once; the ten biggest clones take up roughly 2.3%. Sequencing was performed on peripheral blood. The source is an adult woman with stable Graves' hyperthyroidism.

There are many counts of this clonotype. This rearrangement joins TRBV15 to TRBJ2-3, with D tentatively TRBD1 or TRBD2 (5 bases each). The V gene's germline CDR1 is LNHNV and CDR2 YYDKDF (reference sequence). This CDR3 contains 12 residues. Trimming stripped 1 base from V and 6 bases from J, with 5 bases between. CDR3 bases: TGTGCCACCAGCAGAGGGGGGGATACGCAGTATTTT. Translated, it gives CATSRGGDTQYF.

The chain is built from TRBV11-2 and TRBJ2-5, with TRBD2 identical over 9 bases. Germline V gene sequence: CDR1 SGHAT, CDR2 FQNNGV. The CDR3 length is 16 residues. V gave up 0 bases and J gave up 4 bases; unmatched junction bases: 6. This CDR3 is CASSLEFAGGLETQYF. In DNA form, the CDR3 reads TGTGCCAGCAGCTTAGAATTTGCGGGAGGGCTAGAGACCCAGTACTTC.

In its sample, this clonotype was seen many times. The chain couples TRBV7-9 to TRBJ2-7, with D perhaps TRBD2 (6 bases). V was pared by 5 bases and J by 4 bases, with 15 bases between. In germline, CDR1 is SEHNR, CDR2 FQNEAQ (reference sequence). The CDR3 sequence is 14 residues long. CDR3 residues: CASSDKGGEYEQYF. The DNA for the CDR3 is TGTGCCAGCAGCGATAAGGGCGGGGAATACGAGCAGTACTTC.

The chain couples TRBV9 to TRBJ2-5; D possibly corresponds to TRBD2 (5 bases). Germline V CDR1 and CDR2: SGDLS, YYNGEE. V was shortened by 2 bases and J by 0 bases, with 14 bases between the two germline ends. There are 16 residues in the CDR3. CDR3 nucleotides: TGTGCCAGCAGCGTGGGCTTCCGGGGAAACCAAGAGACCCAGTACTTC. Translating gives CASSVGFRGNQETQYF.

This clonotype showed up many times. The chain combines TRBV6-2 or TRBV6-3 with TRBJ2-7; D remains unclear. The CDR3 spans 14 residues. Trimming took off 7 bases at V and 1 base at J, with 14 bases between the two ends. Per the germline V gene, CDR1 is MNHEY and CDR2 is SVGEGT. The CDR3 spells CASTHYGRSYEQYF. The DNA for the CDR3 is TGTGCCAGCACCCATTACGGCAGATCCTACGAGCAGTACTTC.

This clonotype was seen ten or more times. This chain's CDR3 is CASSGTGVAYEQYF. CDR3 DNA sequence: TGTGCCAGCAGTGGGACAGGGGTAGCCTACGAGCAGTACTTC. The chain couples TRBV6-2 or TRBV6-3 to TRBJ2-7; 10 bases are a match to TRBD1. The junction had 3 bases not matched to a gene; V was cut back by 5 bases and J by 2 bases. The CDR3 spans 14 residues. CDR1 and CDR2 (germline): MNHEY, SVGEGT.

A word on this clonotype: This may be a read error: a much more frequent sequence differs by one nucleotide. The V call is TRBV12-3 or TRBV12-4, the J call TRBJ2-7; D call uncertain. CDR3 length equals 11 residues. In DNA, the CDR3 is TGTTCCAGCAGTTTAAACGTCGAGCAGTACTTC. It is translated as CSSSLNVEQYF.

This clonotype showed up many times. The chain couples TRBV28 to TRBJ1-1, with unresolved D. Looked up from germline, CDR1 is MDHEN and CDR2 is SYDVKM. The ends were cut back, 6 bases at V and 4 bases at J, with 15 bases in the middle. The CDR3 contains 14 residues. In nucleotides, the CDR3 is TGTGCCAGCAGAACCATGTTCAGGACCACTGAAGCTTTCTTT. Translation: CASRTMFRTTEAFF.

This clonotype showed up just a few times. The chain combines TRBV6-2 or TRBV6-3 with TRBJ2-5, with D perhaps TRBD1 or TRBD2 (5 bases each). The V gene lost 0 bases and the J gene lost 5 bases, with 13 bases spanning the gap. CDR3 length: 15 amino acids. Germline V gives CDR1 MNHEY, CDR2 SVGEGT. The CDR3 sequence: CASSYSMGPVETQYF. The CDR3 nucleotides read TGTGCCAGCAGTTACTCGATGGGACCTGTGGAGACCCAGTACTTC.